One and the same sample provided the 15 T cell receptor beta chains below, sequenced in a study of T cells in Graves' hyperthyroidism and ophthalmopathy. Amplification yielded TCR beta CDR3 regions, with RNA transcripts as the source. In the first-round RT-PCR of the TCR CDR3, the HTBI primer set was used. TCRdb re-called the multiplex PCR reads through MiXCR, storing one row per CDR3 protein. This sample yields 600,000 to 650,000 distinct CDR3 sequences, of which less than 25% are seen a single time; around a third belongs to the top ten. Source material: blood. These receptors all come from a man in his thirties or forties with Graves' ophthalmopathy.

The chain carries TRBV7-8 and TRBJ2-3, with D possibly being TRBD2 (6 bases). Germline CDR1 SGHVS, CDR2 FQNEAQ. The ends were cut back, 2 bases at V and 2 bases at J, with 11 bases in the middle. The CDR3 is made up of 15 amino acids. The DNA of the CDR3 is TGTGCCAGCAGCTTAAAGTCTAGCGACACAGATACGCAGTATTTT. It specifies CASSLKSSDTDTQYF.

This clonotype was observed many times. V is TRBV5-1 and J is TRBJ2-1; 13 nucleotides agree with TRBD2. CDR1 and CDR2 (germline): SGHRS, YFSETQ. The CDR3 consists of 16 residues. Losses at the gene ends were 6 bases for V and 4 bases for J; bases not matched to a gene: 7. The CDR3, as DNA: TGCGCCAGCAAACCACCGGGACTAGCGGGGTACAATGAGCAGTTCTTC. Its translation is CASKPPGLAGYNEQFF.

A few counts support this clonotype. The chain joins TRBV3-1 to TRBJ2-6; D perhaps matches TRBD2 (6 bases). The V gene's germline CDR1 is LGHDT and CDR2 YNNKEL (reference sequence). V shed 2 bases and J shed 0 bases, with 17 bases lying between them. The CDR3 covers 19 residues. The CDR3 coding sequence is TGTGCCAGCAGCCAAAGTCGGGGGAGGTCCCGCTCTGGGGCCAACGTCCTGACTTTC. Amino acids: CASSQSRGRSRSGANVLTF.

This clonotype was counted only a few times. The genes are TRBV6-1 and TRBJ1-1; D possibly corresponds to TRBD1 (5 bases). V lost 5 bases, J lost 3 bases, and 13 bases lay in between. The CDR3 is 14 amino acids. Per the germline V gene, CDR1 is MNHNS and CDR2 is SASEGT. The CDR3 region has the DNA TGTGCCAGCAGTAGCAGGGATGGGGACACTGAAGCTTTCTTT. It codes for CASSSRDGDTEAFF.

For the CDR3, the DNA is TGTGCCAGCAGCTCCCTTGGCACAACTAGCGGGTACTCGGGTTCCGGGAGGTACTTC. Its protein is CASSSLGTTSGYSGSGRYF. This sequence joins TRBV4-2 and TRBJ2-4; 9 bases fit TRBD2. Germline assignment: CDR1 LGHNA and CDR2 YNFKEQ. V gave up 5 bases and J gave up 15 bases; unmatched junction bases: 29. The CDR3 length is 19 residues.

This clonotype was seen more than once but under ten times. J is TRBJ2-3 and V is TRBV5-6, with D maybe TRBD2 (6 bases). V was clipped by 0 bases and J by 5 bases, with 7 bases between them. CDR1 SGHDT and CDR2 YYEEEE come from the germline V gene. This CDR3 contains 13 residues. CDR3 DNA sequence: TGTGCCAGCAGCTTGGCGGGGGAAGATACGCAGTATTTT. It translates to CASSLAGEDTQYF.

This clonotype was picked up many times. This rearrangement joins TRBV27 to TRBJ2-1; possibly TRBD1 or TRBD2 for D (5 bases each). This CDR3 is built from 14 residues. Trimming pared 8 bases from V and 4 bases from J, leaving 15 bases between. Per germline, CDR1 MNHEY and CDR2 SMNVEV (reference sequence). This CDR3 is CASGPGPYYNEQFF. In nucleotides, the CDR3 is TGTGCCAGCGGACCGGGGCCGTATTACAATGAGCAGTTCTTC.

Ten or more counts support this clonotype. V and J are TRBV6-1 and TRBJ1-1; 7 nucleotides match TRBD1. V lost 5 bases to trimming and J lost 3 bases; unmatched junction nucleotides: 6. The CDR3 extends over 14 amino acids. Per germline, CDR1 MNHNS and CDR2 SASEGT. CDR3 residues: CASSTRGWDTEAFF. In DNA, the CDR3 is TGTGCCAGCAGTACCAGGGGGTGGGACACTGAAGCTTTCTTT.

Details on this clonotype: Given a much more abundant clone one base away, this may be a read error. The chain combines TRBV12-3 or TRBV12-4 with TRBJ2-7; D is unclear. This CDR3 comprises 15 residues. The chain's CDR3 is CASSLKGLSSCEQYF. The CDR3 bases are TGTGCCAGCAGTTTGAAAGGGCTAAGCTCCTGCGAGCAGTACTTC.

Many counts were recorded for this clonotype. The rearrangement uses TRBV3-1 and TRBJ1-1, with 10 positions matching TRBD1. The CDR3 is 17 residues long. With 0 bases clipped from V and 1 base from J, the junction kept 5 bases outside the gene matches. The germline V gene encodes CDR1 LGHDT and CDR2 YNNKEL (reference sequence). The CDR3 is CASSQDRDRGPNTEAFF. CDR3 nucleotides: TGTGCCAGCAGCCAAGACCGGGACAGGGGACCGAACACTGAAGCTTTCTTT.

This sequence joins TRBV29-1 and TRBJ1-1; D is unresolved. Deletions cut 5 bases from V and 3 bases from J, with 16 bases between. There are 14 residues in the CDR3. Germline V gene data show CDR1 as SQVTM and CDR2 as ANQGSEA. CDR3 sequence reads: CSVPGWGGDTEAFF. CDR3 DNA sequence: TGCAGCGTTCCTGGATGGGGTGGGGACACTGAAGCTTTCTTT.

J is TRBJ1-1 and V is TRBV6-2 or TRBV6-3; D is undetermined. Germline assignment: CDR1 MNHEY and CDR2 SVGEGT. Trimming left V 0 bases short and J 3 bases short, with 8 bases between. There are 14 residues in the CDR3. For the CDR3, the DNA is TGTGCCAGCAGTTACTCGATAGTAGACACTGAAGCTTTCTTT. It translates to CASSYSIVDTEAFF.

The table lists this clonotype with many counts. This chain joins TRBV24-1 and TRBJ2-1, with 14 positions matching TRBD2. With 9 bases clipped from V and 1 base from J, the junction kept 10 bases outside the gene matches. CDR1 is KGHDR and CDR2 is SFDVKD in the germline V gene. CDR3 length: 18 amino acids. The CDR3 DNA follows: TGTGCCACCTCCCCTGGACTAGCGGGAGGAGTTTCCTACAATGAGCAGTTCTTC. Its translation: CATSPGLAGGVSYNEQFF.

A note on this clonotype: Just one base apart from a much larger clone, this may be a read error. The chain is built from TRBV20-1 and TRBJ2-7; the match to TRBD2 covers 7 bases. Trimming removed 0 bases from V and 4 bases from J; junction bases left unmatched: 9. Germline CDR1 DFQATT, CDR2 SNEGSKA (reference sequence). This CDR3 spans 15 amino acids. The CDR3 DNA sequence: TGCAGTGCTAGAGAGGCAGCGGGATCTCCGTACGAGCAGTACTTC. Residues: CSAREAAGSPYEQYF.

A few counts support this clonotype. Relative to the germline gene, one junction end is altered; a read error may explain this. Here the CDR3 DNA reads TGTGCTAGCAGCTTGGGAGCGGGAGACGGTACCGGGGAGCTGTTTTTT. It encodes CASSLGAGDGTGELFF. The genes are TRBV7-7 and TRBJ2-2; 8 nucleotides match TRBD2. CDR3 size: 16 residues. In germline, CDR1 is SSHAT, CDR2 FNYEAQ (reference sequence).